This TCR beta chain was documented in a study of control samples from healthy donors and cancer patients. The count of this clone is one. Germline V gene sequence: CDR1 SGHDN, CDR2 FVKESK. Trimming took off 0 bases at V and 0 bases at J, with 9 bases between the two ends. The CDR3 covers 16 residues. The method was immunoSEQ multiplex PCR; TCRdb's version includes in-frame clones alone and lacks a portion of them. The sample holds approximately 150,000 clones, under 90% seen once. This TCR derives from a man aged 50 or older with head and neck cancer. Source material: PBMCs. The chain carries TRBV14 and TRBJ2-1, with D uncertain. In DNA, the CDR3 is TGTGCCAGCAGCCAAGATCACGGTAGCTCCTACAATGAGCAGTTCTTC. Amino acids: CASSQDHGSSYNEQFF.